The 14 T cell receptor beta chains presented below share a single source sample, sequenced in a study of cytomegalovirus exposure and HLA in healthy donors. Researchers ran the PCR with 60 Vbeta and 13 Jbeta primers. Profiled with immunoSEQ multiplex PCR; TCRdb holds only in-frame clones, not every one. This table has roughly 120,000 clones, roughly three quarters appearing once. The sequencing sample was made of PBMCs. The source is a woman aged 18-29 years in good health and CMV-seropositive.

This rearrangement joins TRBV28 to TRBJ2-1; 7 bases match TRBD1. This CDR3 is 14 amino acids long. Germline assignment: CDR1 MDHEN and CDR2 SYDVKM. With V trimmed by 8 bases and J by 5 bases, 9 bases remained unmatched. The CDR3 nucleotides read TGTGCCAGCTTTGAAGAGGGGGCAGACAATGAGCAGTTCTTC. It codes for CASFEEGADNEQFF.

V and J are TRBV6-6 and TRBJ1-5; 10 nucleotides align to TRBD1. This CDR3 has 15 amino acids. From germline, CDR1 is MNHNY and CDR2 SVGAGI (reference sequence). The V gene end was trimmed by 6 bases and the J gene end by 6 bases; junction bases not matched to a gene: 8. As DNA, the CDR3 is TGTGCCAGCAGCATGACAGGGGGCGGCAGTCAGCCCCAGCATTTT. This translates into CASSMTGGGSQPQHF.

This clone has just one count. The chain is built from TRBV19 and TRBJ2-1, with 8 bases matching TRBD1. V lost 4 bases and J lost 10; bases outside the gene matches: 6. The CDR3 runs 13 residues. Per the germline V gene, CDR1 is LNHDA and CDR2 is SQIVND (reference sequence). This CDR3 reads CASSTDREDEQFF. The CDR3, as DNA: TGTGCCAGTAGTACGGACAGGGAAGACGAGCAGTTCTTC.

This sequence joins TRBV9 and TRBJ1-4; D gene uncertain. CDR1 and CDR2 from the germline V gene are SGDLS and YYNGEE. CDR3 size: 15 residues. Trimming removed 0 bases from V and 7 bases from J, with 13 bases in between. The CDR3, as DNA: TGTGCCAGCAGCGTAGATGAGGGCGAGAGTGAAAAACTGTTTTTT. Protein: CASSVDEGESEKLFF.

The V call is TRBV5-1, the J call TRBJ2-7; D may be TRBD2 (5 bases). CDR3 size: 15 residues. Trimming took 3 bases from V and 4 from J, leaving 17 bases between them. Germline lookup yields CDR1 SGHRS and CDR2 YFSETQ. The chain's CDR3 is CASSSQVLGSYEQYF. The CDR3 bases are TGCGCCAGCAGCTCGCAGGTCCTAGGGAGTTACGAGCAGTACTTC. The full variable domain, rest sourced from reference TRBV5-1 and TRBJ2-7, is KAGVTQTPRYLIKTRGQQVTLSCSPISGHRSVSWYQQTPGQGLQFLFEYFSETQRNKGNFPGRFSGRQFSNSRSEMNVSTLELGDSALYLCASSSQVLGSYEQYFGPGTRLTVT.

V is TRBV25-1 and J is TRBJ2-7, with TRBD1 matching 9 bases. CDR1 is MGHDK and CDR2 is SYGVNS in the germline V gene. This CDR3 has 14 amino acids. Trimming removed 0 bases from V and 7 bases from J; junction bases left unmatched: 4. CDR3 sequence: CASSEYGTGQEQYF. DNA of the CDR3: TGTGCCAGCAGTGAATACGGGACAGGGCAGGAGCAGTACTTC.

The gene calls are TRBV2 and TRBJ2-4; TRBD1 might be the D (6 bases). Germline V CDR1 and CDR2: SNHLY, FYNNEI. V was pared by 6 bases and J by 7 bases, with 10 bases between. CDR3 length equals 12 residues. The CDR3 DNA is TGTGCCAGCAGCTTAACAGGGAACATTCAGTACTTC. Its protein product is CASSLTGNIQYF.

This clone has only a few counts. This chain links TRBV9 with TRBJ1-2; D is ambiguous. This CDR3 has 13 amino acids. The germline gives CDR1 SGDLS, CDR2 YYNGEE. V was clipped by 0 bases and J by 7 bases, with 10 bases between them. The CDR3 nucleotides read TGTGCCAGCAGCGTAGGCCAGGTCGGTGGCTACACCTTC. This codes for CASSVGQVGGYTF.

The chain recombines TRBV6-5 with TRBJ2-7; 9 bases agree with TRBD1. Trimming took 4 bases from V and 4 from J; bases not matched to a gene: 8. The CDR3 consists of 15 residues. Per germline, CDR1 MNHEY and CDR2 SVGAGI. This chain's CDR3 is CASSSPGQGAYEQYF. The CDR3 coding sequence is TGTGCCAGCAGTTCTCCGGGACAGGGAGCTTACGAGCAGTACTTC.

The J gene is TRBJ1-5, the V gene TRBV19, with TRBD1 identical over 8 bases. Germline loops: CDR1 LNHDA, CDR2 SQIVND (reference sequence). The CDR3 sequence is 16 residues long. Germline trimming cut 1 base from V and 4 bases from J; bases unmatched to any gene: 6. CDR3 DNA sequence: TGTGCCAGTAGTATAGGCCAGGGGGCCTTTAATCAGCCCCAGCATTTT. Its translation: CASSIGQGAFNQPQHF.

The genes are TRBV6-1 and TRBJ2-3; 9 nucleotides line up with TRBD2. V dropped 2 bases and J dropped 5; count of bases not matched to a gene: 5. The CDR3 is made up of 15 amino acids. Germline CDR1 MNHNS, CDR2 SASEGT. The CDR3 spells CASSEIAGEGDTQYF. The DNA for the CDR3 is TGTGCCAGCAGTGAAATAGCGGGAGAAGGAGATACGCAGTATTTT.

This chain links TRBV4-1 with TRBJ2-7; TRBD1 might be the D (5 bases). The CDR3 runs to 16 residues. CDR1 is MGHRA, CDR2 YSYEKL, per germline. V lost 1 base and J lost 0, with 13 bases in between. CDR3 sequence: CASSQGKGLSSYEQYF. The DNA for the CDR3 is TGCGCCAGCAGCCAAGGAAAGGGGCTGAGCTCCTACGAGCAGTACTTC.

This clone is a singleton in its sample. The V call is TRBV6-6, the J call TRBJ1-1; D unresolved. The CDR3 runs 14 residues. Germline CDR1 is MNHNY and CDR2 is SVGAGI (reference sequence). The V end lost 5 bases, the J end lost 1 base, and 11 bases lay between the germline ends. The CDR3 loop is CASSASGRNTEAFF. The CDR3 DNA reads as TGTGCCAGCAGTGCCTCGGGGAGGAACACTGAAGCTTTCTTT.

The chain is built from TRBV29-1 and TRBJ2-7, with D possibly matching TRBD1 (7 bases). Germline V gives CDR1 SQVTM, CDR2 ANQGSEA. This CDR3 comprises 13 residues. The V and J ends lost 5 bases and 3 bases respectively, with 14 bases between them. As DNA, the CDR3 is TGCAGCGTTCGTCGCGGGACAGTCTACGAGCAGTACTTC. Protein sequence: CSVRRGTVYEQYF.